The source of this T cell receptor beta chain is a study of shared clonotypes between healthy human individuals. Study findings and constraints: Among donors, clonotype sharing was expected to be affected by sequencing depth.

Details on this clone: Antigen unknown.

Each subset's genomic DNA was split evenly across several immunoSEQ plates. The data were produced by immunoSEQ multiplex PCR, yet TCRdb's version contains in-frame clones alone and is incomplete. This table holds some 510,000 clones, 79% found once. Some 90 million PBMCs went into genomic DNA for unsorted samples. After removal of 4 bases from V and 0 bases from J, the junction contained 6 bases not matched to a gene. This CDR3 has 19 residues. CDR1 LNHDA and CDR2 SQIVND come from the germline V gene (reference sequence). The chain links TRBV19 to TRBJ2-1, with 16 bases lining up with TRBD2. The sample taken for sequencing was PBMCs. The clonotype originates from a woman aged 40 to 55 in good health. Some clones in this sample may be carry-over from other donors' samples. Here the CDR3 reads CASSTGLAGGWNSYNEQFF. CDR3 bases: TGTGCCAGTAGTACGGGACTAGCGGGAGGGTGGAACTCCTACAATGAGCAGTTCTTC.